These 4 T cell receptor beta chains were sequenced from one sample in a study of T-cell memory formation after mild COVID-19. TCRdb used MiXCR to reprocess the 5' RACE reads, holding one entry per CDR3 protein. The sample holds 210,000 or so distinct CDR3 sequences, roughly a tenth seen once. The sample comprised PBMCs or a T cell subset sorted from them (not recorded which). These receptors were taken from a man aged 18-30 years who had mild COVID-19 (a few samples of this study predate the infection). Cell type and time point are not known.

The chain recombines TRBV7-9 with TRBJ1-2; D unclear. With 3 bases removed from V and 8 bases from J, the gap between germline ends came to 10 bases. In germline, CDR1 is SEHNR, CDR2 FQNEAQ (reference sequence). This CDR3 is 12 amino acids long. The CDR3 DNA is TGTGCCAGCAGCTTTCCCCAAGGGGGCTACACCTTC. The encoded protein is CASSFPQGGYTF.

The chain uses TRBV7-3 and TRBJ1-6; D is possibly TRBD1 (6 bases). The CDR3 is 14 amino acids. Deletions cut 4 bases from V and 9 bases from J, with 13 bases between. The germline V gene encodes CDR1 SGHTA and CDR2 FQGTGA. CDR3 nucleotide sequence: TGTGCCAGCAGCTACGGACAGCCTTTTTCACCCCTCCACTTT. It specifies CASSYGQPFSPLHF.

The J gene is TRBJ2-1, the V gene TRBV6-5, with D possibly being TRBD1 (5 bases). CDR3 size: 14 residues. Between the trimmed V and J ends, which lost 6 bases and 8 bases, there was a span of 17 bases. Per germline, CDR1 MNHEY and CDR2 SVGAGI. The CDR3 DNA sequence: TGTGCCAGCAGCTTCAGGGCACAAGGGGATGAGCAGTTCTTC. This gives the protein CASSFRAQGDEQFF.

This clonotype has a count of ten or more. The chain employs TRBV7-9 and TRBJ1-2, with TRBD1 as a possible D gene (6 bases). V shed 1 base and J shed 4 bases, with 13 bases lying between them. The germline V gene has CDR1 SEHNR and CDR2 FQNEAQ (reference sequence). This CDR3 has 15 residues. The CDR3 DNA reads TGTGCCAGCAGCTTAGGGACAGCTAATCCCTATGGCTACACCTTC. Translated, it gives CASSLGTANPYGYTF. The full variable domain, in which reference TRBV7-9 and TRBJ1-2 provide the parts outside the CDR3, is DTGVSQNPRHKITKRGQNVTFRCDPISEHNRLYWYRQTLGQGPEFLTYFQNEAQLEKSRLLSDRFSAERPKGSFSTLEIQRTEQGDSAMYLCASSLGTANPYGYTFGSGTRLTVV.